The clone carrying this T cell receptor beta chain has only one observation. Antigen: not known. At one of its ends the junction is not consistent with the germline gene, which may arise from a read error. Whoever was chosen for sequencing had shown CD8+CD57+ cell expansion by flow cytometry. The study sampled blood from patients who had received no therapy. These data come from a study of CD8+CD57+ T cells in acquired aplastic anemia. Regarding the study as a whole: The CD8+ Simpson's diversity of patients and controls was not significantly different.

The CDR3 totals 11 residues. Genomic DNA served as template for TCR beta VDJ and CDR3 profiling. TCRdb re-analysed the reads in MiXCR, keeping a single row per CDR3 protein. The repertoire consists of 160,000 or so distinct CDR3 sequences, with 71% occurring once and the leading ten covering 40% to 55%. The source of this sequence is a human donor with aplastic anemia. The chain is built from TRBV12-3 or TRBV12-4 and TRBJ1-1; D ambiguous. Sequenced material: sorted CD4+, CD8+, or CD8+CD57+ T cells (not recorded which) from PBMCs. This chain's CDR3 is CASSLGTNPDF. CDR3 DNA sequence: TGTGCCAGCAGTTTAGGAACGAATCCCGATTTT.